A selection of T cell receptor beta chains follows, all from one sample in a study of cytomegalovirus exposure and HLA in healthy donors. The table came from immunoSEQ multiplex PCR; TCRdb's copy has only in-frame clones and leaves some out. This table has around 140,000 clones, less than 80% appearing once. Sequenced material: PBMCs. The receptors originated from a man aged 50 to 60 in good health and CMV-seropositive. Both conserved end residues are part of each CDR3. The D gene is left open where the match is weak. Only some rows state a clone size, as once, few, many or a class for expanded clones.

few	TRBD1	TRBJ1-1	TRBV4-1	TGCGCCAGCAGCCAAGATATCAGGGGGTACACTGAAGCTTTCTTT	CASSQDIRGYTEAFF
.	TRBD2	TRBJ2-5	TRBV7-2	TGTGCCAGCAGCCCCTGGGTCGGACTAGCGGGGGTCCAAGAGACCCAGTACTTC	CASSPWVGLAGVQETQYF
.	TRBD1	TRBJ1-4	TRBV19	TGTGCCAGTAGTGGAAGAGGGACAGGGGGTGAAAAACTGTTTTTT	CASSGRGTGGEKLFF
.	.	TRBJ2-1	TRBV5-1	TGCGCCGGCAGCTTGGAGGTAGCCTGGTACAATGAGCAGTTCTTC	CAGSLEVAWYNEQFF
.	.	TRBJ2-2	TRBV2	TGTGCCAGCAGTCGTCAGGGGCCGAACACCGGGGAGCTGTTTTTT	CASSRQGPNTGELFF
.	TRBD1	TRBJ2-2	TRBV5-1	TGCGCCAGCAGCTTGGGAGCACAGGGGGCCGGCACCGGGGAGCTGTTTTTT	CASSLGAQGAGTGELFF
few	TRBD2	TRBJ2-5	TRBV19	TGTGCCAGTAGTATTCGTACGGGGGGAGTGGTGGAGACCCAGTACTTC	CASSIRTGGVVETQYF
.	TRBD1	TRBJ1-1	TRBV28	TGTGCCAGCAGTCCACTAATCGACAGGGGCCCTGAAGCTTTCTTT	CASSPLIDRGPEAFF
few	.	TRBJ2-1	TRBV11-3	TGTGCCAGCAGCTCCCGTCAGGGCTTAGAGCAGTTCTTC	CASSSRQGLEQFF
once	.	TRBJ1-2	TRBV7-2	TGTGCCAGCAGCCAAGCCGGAGACTATGGCTACACCTTC	CASSQAGDYGYTF
.	TRBD2	TRBJ2-5	TRBV7-2	TGTGCCAGCAGCCGCCTCGGGAGGGAGGCCCAGGGGACCCAGTACTTC	CASSRLGREAQGTQYF
once	TRBD1	TRBJ2-4	TRBV7-2	TGTGCCAGCAGCTTGACAGGGGGCACCAAAAACATTCAGTACTTC	CASSLTGGTKNIQYF
.	TRBD1	TRBJ2-7	TRBV2	TGTGCCAGCGGTCGGACAGGGATGTCCTACGAGCAGTACTTC	CASGRTGMSYEQYF
.	.	TRBJ1-1	TRBV4-1	TGCGCCAGCACGGGGGGCACTGAAGCTTTCTTT	CASTGGTEAFF
.	TRBD1	TRBJ1-1	TRBV5-4	TGTGCCAGCAGCTTAAGACAGGGGAGCACTGAAGCTTTCTTT	CASSLRQGSTEAFF
.	TRBD2	TRBJ2-1	TRBV5-4	TGTGCCAGCAGCCGGGGGGGGAATGAGCAGTTCTTC	CASSRGGNEQFF
.	.	TRBJ2-7	TRBV7-8	TGTGCCAGCAGCTTAGTATCAGGTTCCTACGAGCAGTACTTC	CASSLVSGSYEQYF
.	.	TRBJ2-5	TRBV5-1	TGCGCCAGCAGCAAGACCGGGGTGGAGACCCAGTACTTC	CASSKTGVETQYF
.	.	TRBJ2-6	TRBV6-1	TGTGCCAGCAGTGAACGTGGGGCCAACGTCCTGACTTTC	CASSERGANVLTF
few	TRBD2	TRBJ2-7	TRBV5-4	TGTGCCAGCAAGACTAGCGGGGGCTCCTACGAGCAGTACTTC	CASKTSGGSYEQYF
.	TRBD2	TRBJ2-2	TRBV5-1	TGCGCCAGCAGCGGACTAGCGGGGGCTAACACCGGGGAGCTGTTTTTT	CASSGLAGANTGELFF
.	.	TRBJ2-7	TRBV20-1	TGCAGTGCTTGGGGGGACGAGCAGTACTTC	CSAWGDEQYF
.	TRBD2	TRBJ2-1	TRBV25-1	TGTGCCAGCAGTGAATTCAGCGGGAGGGGAGATGAGCAGTTCTTC	CASSEFSGRGDEQFF
once	.	TRBJ2-1	TRBV19	TGTGCCAGTAGTATTAGACTCCACAATGAGCAGTTCTTC	CASSIRLHNEQFF
.	TRBD1	TRBJ2-7	TRBV7-9	TGTGCCAGCAGCCCTCAAACGGGACAGGGCACTTACGAGCAGTACTTC	CASSPQTGQGTYEQYF
once	TRBD1	TRBJ2-6	TRBV18	TGTGCCAGCTCACCCAGGGGGAGCTCTGGGGCCAACGTCCTGACTTTC	CASSPRGSSGANVLTF
once	TRBD1	TRBJ2-5	TRBV15	TGTGCCACCAGCAGAGGTGGGGCAGGGGGTCAAGAGACCCAGTACTTC	CATSRGGAGGQETQYF
.	TRBD1	TRBJ1-1	TRBV5-5	TGTGCCACCAATATCGGGACAGGCTTGAACACTGAAGCTTTCTTT	CATNIGTGLNTEAFF
.	TRBD1	TRBJ1-4	TRBV29-1	TGCAGCGTGTCAGGGGGCTCACATGACAAACTGTTTTTT	CSVSGGSHDKLFF
medium-sized	.	TRBJ1-1	TRBV2	TGTGCCAGCAGGCCTCAGGTGCAGATGAACACTGAAGCTTTCTTT	CASRPQVQMNTEAFF
.	.	TRBJ2-3	TRBV5-4	TGTGCCAGCAGCTTAAGCCCGGGTAGGCGCACAGATACGCAGTATTTT	CASSLSPGRRTDTQYF
.	TRBD1	TRBJ2-7	TRBV2	TGTGCCAGCAGTGCAATAGGGACAGGGCTTTCCTACGAGCAGTACTTC	CASSAIGTGLSYEQYF
.	.	TRBJ2-2	TRBV15	TGTGCCACGCGCGACGGAGATAACAGGGTAAGCACCGGGGAGCTGTTTTTT	CATRDGDNRVSTGELFF
.	TRBD1	TRBJ1-1	TRBV6-5	TGTGCCAGCAGAGGTGGACAGGCCGGTTTCTTT	CASRGGQAGFF
.	.	TRBJ2-7	TRBV10-3	TGTGCCATCAGTCCCGAGACAGCCTCGCAGTACTTC	CAISPETASQYF
.	.	TRBJ2-4	TRBV5-1	TGCGCCAGCAGCCCCGGGCGCTCGGGGGCCAAAAACATTCAGTACTTC	CASSPGRSGAKNIQYF
.	.	TRBJ1-6	TRBV6-1	TGTGCCAGCAGTGAAAGTGCGGGCGGGGACCAATGGTCACCCCTCCACTTT	CASSESAGGDQWSPLHF
.	.	TRBJ1-1	TRBV2	TGTGCCAGCGCTCCTCAGGGGCCCACTGAAGCTTTCTTT	CASAPQGPTEAFF
.	.	TRBJ2-7	TRBV7-6	TGTGCCAGCAGCTTAAATCCAACGAATGTCGGCGAGCAGTACTTC	CASSLNPTNVGEQYF
.	.	TRBJ2-7	TRBV10-1	TGCGCCAGCAGTGAAGGAGGGAAGTACGAGCAGTACTTC	CASSEGGKYEQYF
.	TRBD1	TRBJ1-5	TRBV13	TGTGCCAGCAGCTTAGGGGGGACAGGCAATCAGCCCCAGCATTTT	CASSLGGTGNQPQHF
few	.	TRBJ2-5	TRBV28	TGTGCCAGCGACTCCCCTTCTGGCGGAGCTTTAGAGACCCAGTACTTC	CASDSPSGGALETQYF
.	TRBD1	TRBJ1-1	TRBV5-4	TGTGCCACCGGGCAAGGGACAGGGAAGACTGAAGCTTTCTTT	CATGQGTGKTEAFF
once	TRBD1	TRBJ1-1	TRBV7-9	TGTGCCAGCAGCCCCATAACCACAGGGGGCGCCACTGAAGCTTTCTTT	CASSPITTGGATEAFF
.	TRBD1	TRBJ1-1	TRBV11-3	TGTGCCAGCAGCCCGCGACAGGGGGAGATTGAAGCTTTCTTT	CASSPRQGEIEAFF
.	TRBD1	TRBJ1-4	TRBV19	TGTGCCAGTAGTGGGGGACAGCAAAATGAAAAACTGTTTTTT	CASSGGQQNEKLFF
.	TRBD1	TRBJ2-1	TRBV5-4	TGTGCCAGCAGCCTTAACGGGGGACAGGGCTACAATGAGCAGTTCTTC	CASSLNGGQGYNEQFF
few	TRBD1	TRBJ2-7	TRBV7-2	TGTGCCAGCAGCCGGGACAGGGGGGGCGAGCAGTACTTC	CASSRDRGGEQYF
few	.	TRBJ2-3	TRBV7-6	TGTGCCAGCAGCTCATTCTTACCTTCAGACTTCGGAGATACGCAGTATTTT	CASSSFLPSDFGDTQYF
.	.	TRBJ2-5	TRBV29-1	TGCAGCGTTGAGGCAGGCGCTCAAGAGACCCAGTACTTC	CSVEAGAQETQYF
.	TRBD1	TRBJ1-2	TRBV4-1	TGCGCCAGCAGCCAAGGGGTGACAGGGGGCTTTGGCTACACCTTC	CASSQGVTGGFGYTF
once	TRBD2	TRBJ2-7	TRBV5-4	TGTGCCAGCAGCTTTAGCGGGGGGGCCTACGAGCAGTACTTC	CASSFSGGAYEQYF
.	.	TRBJ2-3	TRBV27	TGTGCCAGCAGTTTGGGGCGGGGCTTCACAGATACGCAGTATTTT	CASSLGRGFTDTQYF
.	TRBD2	TRBJ2-7	TRBV7-2	TGTGCCAGCAGCCCTCGGGCGGGAGACGGCGAGCAGTACTTC	CASSPRAGDGEQYF
.	.	TRBJ1-4	TRBV6-6	TGTGCCAGCAATGAGGGTTCTAATGAAAAACTGTTTTTT	CASNEGSNEKLFF
.	.	TRBJ1-1	TRBV5-6	TGTGCCAGCAGCGTAGGAGGGAACACTGAAGCTTTCTTT	CASSVGGNTEAFF
.	.	TRBJ2-7	TRBV6-5	TGTGCCAGCAGAAATACAGGGACAAGCGAGCAGTACTTC	CASRNTGTSEQYF
.	.	TRBJ1-1	TRBV19	TGTGCCAGTCTACCCTCCGGAGGTCTACTAGACACTGAAGCTTTCTTT	CASLPSGGLLDTEAFF
.	.	TRBJ2-7	TRBV5-1	TGCGCCAGCAGCTTGGCGGTTGGTGGTAGCACTCCCGCCTCCTACGAGCAGTACTTC	CASSLAVGGSTPASYEQYF